Listed below are T cell receptor beta chains from one sample, sequenced in a study of radiotherapy plus CTLA-4 blockade in lung cancer. Libraries were prepared by immunoSEQ multiplex PCR; TCRdb keeps only in-frame clonotypes and omits some of them. The data hold 81,000 or so clones, with about four fifths observed a single time. The sample was peripheral blood, taken from a patient treated with radiotherapy plus ipilimumab. Every receptor here comes from a human donor with non-small cell lung cancer whose response to radiotherapy plus ipilimumab could not be evaluated. Some clones in this sample may be carry-over from other donors' samples. CDR3s include the opening cysteine and the closing phenylalanine or tryptophan. The D gene is left open where the match is weak. Clone size is shown for a subset of rows, as once, few, many or a class of expanded clone.

abundance	d_gene	len	v_gene	j_gene	CDR3nt	CDR3aa
.	TRBD2	14	TRBV5-8	TRBJ2-4	TGTGCCAGCAGCTTGACGGGGGGAGGTGGCATTCAGTACTTC	CASSLTGGGGIQYF
.	TRBD1	15	TRBV7-8	TRBJ1-3	TGTGCCAGCACCCCGTATGAGGGACAGGGGAACACCATATATTTT	CASTPYEGQGNTIYF
.	.	13	TRBV9	TRBJ1-2	TGTGCCAGCAGCTCTCAGGGTAACTATGGCTACACCTTC	CASSSQGNYGYTF
few	TRBD1	13	TRBV19	TRBJ1-3	TGTGCCAGTACCGGGACAGCTGGAAACACCATATATTTT	CASTGTAGNTIYF
.	.	15	TRBV2	TRBJ1-2	TGTGCCAGCAGGAGGGGAGGGACGGCAAACTATGGCTACACCTTC	CASRRGGTANYGYTF
.	TRBD1	17	TRBV2	TRBJ1-5	TGTGCCAGCAGTGATAACCCAGGGACAGGGGGCTTTAGGCCCCAGCATTTT	CASSDNPGTGGFRPQHF
.	.	14	TRBV6-5	TRBJ2-2	TGTGCCAGCAGTTCCCCCCAGGGAACCGGGGAGCTGTTTTTT	CASSSPQGTGELFF
.	.	15	TRBV27	TRBJ2-2	TGTGCCAGCAGTCCGATGCGGGCACTGGTGGGGGAGCTGTTTTTT	CASSPMRALVGELFF
once	TRBD2	16	TRBV27	TRBJ2-2	TGTGCCAGCAGTCGGATTAGCGGGGGGGATGGCGGGGAGCTGTTTTTT	CASSRISGGDGGELFF
.	TRBD1	17	TRBV27	TRBJ2-7	TGTGCCAGCAGTTTATTAAAGGGGGGGACAGGGGTGTACGAGCAGTACTTC	CASSLLKGGTGVYEQYF
.	TRBD2	17	TRBV4-3	TRBJ2-2	TGCGCCAGCAGCCAAGGGGCTAGCGGGGGGAACACCGGGGAGCTGTTTTTT	CASSQGASGGNTGELFF
.	TRBD1	15	TRBV7-8	TRBJ2-1	TGTGCCAGCAGCCCCCCGACAGGGGGCCAGGATGAGCAGTTCTTC	CASSPPTGGQDEQFF
.	TRBD2	19	TRBV18	TRBJ2-7	TGTGCCAGCTCACCACGGCCTAGCGGGGGACAGCTTCTTGGGTACGAGCAGTACTTC	CASSPRPSGGQLLGYEQYF
.	TRBD2	12	TRBV29-1	TRBJ2-5	TGCAGCGTTGTACGGGGGGAGGAGACCCAGTACTTC	CSVVRGEETQYF
.	TRBD1	14	TRBV5-1	TRBJ2-1	TGCGCCAGCAGCCTCGGACAGGATTACAATGAGCAGTTCTTC	CASSLGQDYNEQFF
.	.	15	TRBV18	TRBJ2-2	TGTGCCAGCTCACCCCCGGGACAAAACACCGGGGAGCTGTTTTTT	CASSPPGQNTGELFF
.	TRBD2	16	TRBV4-2	TRBJ2-1	TGTGCCAGCAGCCACGTAGCGGGGGGGCTTAACAATGAGCAGTTCTTC	CASSHVAGGLNNEQFF
.	TRBD1	16	TRBV2	TRBJ1-5	TGTGCCAGCAGTGAGGGACAGGGGAGTAGCAATCAGCCCCAGCATTTT	CASSEGQGSSNQPQHF
.	TRBD2	16	TRBV5-1	TRBJ2-3	TGCGCCAGCAGTCCCTCTGCTAGCGGGGCCACAGATACGCAGTATTTT	CASSPSASGATDTQYF
once	.	12	TRBV28	TRBJ1-1	TGTGTGGCCGCGAGGTGGGACACTGAAGCTTTCTTT	CVAARWDTEAFF
.	.	19	TRBV19	TRBJ1-4	TGTGCCAGTGCCACTAGATACGACAGGTCTGGAGCGACTAATGAAAAACTGTTTTTT	CASATRYDRSGATNEKLFF
.	TRBD1	14	TRBV2	TRBJ1-2	TGTGCCAGCAGTGAACCAGGGGGCCGCTATGGCTACACCTTC	CASSEPGGRYGYTF
.	.	14	TRBV15	TRBJ1-1	TGTGCCACCAGCAGCGCAGGGAGGTACACTGAAGCTTTCTTT	CATSSAGRYTEAFF
.	.	13	TRBV7-9	TRBJ1-2	TGTGCCAGCACCATTACAAGGGGATCTGGCTACACCTTC	CASTITRGSGYTF
.	TRBD1	20	TRBV6-1	TRBJ2-5	TGTGCCAGCAGTGTCCGAGGGGGGACAGGGGTCCGAGCCGACCGCGAGACCCAGTACTTC	CASSVRGGTGVRADRETQYF
.	TRBD1	13	TRBV6-5	TRBJ1-1	TGTGCCAGCAGCCCGACAGGGACGGGTGAAGCTTTCTTT	CASSPTGTGEAFF
.	TRBD2	13	TRBV19	TRBJ2-5	TGTGCCAGTAGTACCGGGGGGTCAGAGACCCAGTACTTC	CASSTGGSETQYF
.	TRBD1	14	TRBV5-1	TRBJ1-2	TGCGCCAGCAGCCCTCCGGGACAGAATGGTGGCTACACCTTC	CASSPPGQNGGYTF
.	TRBD1	17	TRBV7-2	TRBJ1-2	TGTGCCAGCAGCTTTCCCTCATCGGGACAGGGGCCCTATGGCTACACCTTC	CASSFPSSGQGPYGYTF
.	.	15	TRBV6-1	TRBJ2-2	TGTGCCAGCAGGCGGGCAGGGGCCCACACCGGGGAGCTGTTTTTT	CASRRAGAHTGELFF
.	.	18	TRBV28	TRBJ1-6	TGTGCCAGCAGTCCATCCCTAGGGAGAACGCAAGATTCCTCACCCCTCCACTTT	CASSPSLGRTQDSSPLHF
.	TRBD1	19	TRBV28	TRBJ1-2	TGTGCCAGCAGTTCAAACCCCGGGACAGGGGGCGCGGGGTACTATGGCTACACCTTC	CASSSNPGTGGAGYYGYTF
.	.	15	TRBV5-8	TRBJ1-1	TGTGCCAGCAGCTTAGACAGCCTATTCTCGGCTGAAGCTTTCTTT	CASSLDSLFSAEAFF
.	.	16	TRBV28	TRBJ2-7	TGTGCCAGCAGGGCACAGGGTTCGTATTCGTGGGACGAGCAGTACTTC	CASRAQGSYSWDEQYF
.	TRBD1	17	TRBV11-2	TRBJ1-5	TGTGCCAGCAGCCCGCAACAGGGGGCTGGGAGCAATCAGCCCCAGCATTTT	CASSPQQGAGSNQPQHF
.	TRBD2	13	TRBV6-5	TRBJ2-7	TGTGCCAGCAGCAGCGGGATATCCTACGAGCAGTACTTC	CASSSGISYEQYF
many	.	13	TRBV4-2	TRBJ1-5	TGTGCCAGCAGCTTGGAGGCTGCTCAGCCCCAGCATTTT	CASSLEAAQPQHF
few	.	13	TRBV7-6	TRBJ2-5	TGTGCCAGCAGCTTCATGGGGCTGGAGACCCAGTACTTC	CASSFMGLETQYF
few	TRBD2	12	TRBV13	TRBJ2-7	TGTGCCAGCAGCTTAGAGCGGGGTAGCCAGTACTTC	CASSLERGSQYF
once	TRBD1	15	TRBV5-1	TRBJ1-1	TGCGCCAGCAGCTTGGTACAGGGGGCGAACACTGAAGCTTTCTTT	CASSLVQGANTEAFF
few	TRBD2	16	TRBV5-6	TRBJ2-3	TGTGCCAGCAGCTTTCCCAGCGGGGGAAGCACAGATACGCAGTATTTT	CASSFPSGGSTDTQYF
.	.	14	TRBV19	TRBJ2-7	TGTGCCAGTAGTCCGGGACCCCTCGGGAGCGAGCAGTACTTC	CASSPGPLGSEQYF
.	.	14	TRBV11-3	TRBJ1-1	TGTGCCAGCAGCTTAGTAGGGGTTGGCGGTGAAGCTTTCTTT	CASSLVGVGGEAFF
.	.	17	TRBV4-2	TRBJ1-6	TGTGCCAGCAGCCAAGATTGGTTGTTGGAGGGTGGGTCACCCCTCCACTTT	CASSQDWLLEGGSPLHF
.	TRBD1	17	TRBV28	TRBJ1-3	TGTGCCAGCAGTTTACCGGGACAGGGGCGTGCTGGGAACACCATATATTTT	CASSLPGQGRAGNTIYF
.	TRBD1	17	TRBV11-1	TRBJ1-5	TGTGCCAGCAGCTTACCCACAGGGGTTCATAGCAATCAGCCCCAGCATTTT	CASSLPTGVHSNQPQHF
.	TRBD1	15	TRBV5-1	TRBJ1-3	TGCGCCAGCAGCCAGGGACAGCTCTCTGGAAACACCATATATTTT	CASSQGQLSGNTIYF
.	TRBD1	15	TRBV7-3	TRBJ2-2	TGTGCCAGCAGCCTCTACGGGACAGGAACCGGGGAGCTGTTTTTT	CASSLYGTGTGELFF
.	TRBD2	15	TRBV28	TRBJ2-1	TGTGCCAGCAGTAAGACTAGCGGGGGGGACAATGAGCAGTTCTTC	CASSKTSGGDNEQFF
.	TRBD2	19	TRBV5-1	TRBJ2-1	TGCGCCAGCAGCGCGACTAGCGGGGGGGCGTTAAGGAAGGACAATGAGCAGTTCTTC	CASSATSGGALRKDNEQFF
.	.	12	TRBV6-1	TRBJ2-7	TGTGCCAGCAAGGAGGGGTGGTACGAGCAGTACTTC	CASKEGWYEQYF
once	TRBD2	18	TRBV4-2	TRBJ2-7	TGTGCCAGCAGCCACCGGGCTTCCACTAGCGGGGTTTCCTACGAGCAGTACTTC	CASSHRASTSGVSYEQYF
.	TRBD1	16	TRBV5-1	TRBJ1-3	TGCGCCAGCAGCTTACACGACAGGGCGGCTGGAAACACCATATATTTT	CASSLHDRAAGNTIYF
.	TRBD2	16	TRBV6-6	TRBJ2-3	TGTGCCAGCAGTCGAAGCGGGGGGGCAATCACAGATACGCAGTATTTT	CASSRSGGAITDTQYF
.	TRBD1	18	TRBV29-1	TRBJ2-2	TGCAGCGTCCCTGTCCCGGGACAGAGACAGGGGTACACCGGGGAGCTGTTTTTT	CSVPVPGQRQGYTGELFF